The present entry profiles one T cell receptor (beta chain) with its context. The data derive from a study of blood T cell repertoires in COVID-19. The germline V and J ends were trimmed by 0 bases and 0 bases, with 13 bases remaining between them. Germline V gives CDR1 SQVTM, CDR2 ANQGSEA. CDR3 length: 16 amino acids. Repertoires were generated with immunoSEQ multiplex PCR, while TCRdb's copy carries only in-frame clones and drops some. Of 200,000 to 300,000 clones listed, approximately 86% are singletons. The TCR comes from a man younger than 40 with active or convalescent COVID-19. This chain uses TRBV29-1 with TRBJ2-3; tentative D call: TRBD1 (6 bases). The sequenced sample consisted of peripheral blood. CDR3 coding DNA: TGCAGCGTTGAAGATCCGGACAGCCTTAGCACAGATACGCAGTATTTT. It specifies CSVEDPDSLSTDTQYF.